Each of the 14 T cell receptor beta chains below was sequenced from the same sample in a study of naive and memory T cell subsets. Overall study results and limits: A few larger clonotypes appeared in naive repertoires, especially CD8, possibly memory cells re-expressing CD45RA.

No antigen has been identified for these receptors. An equimolar mix of two oligonucleotides served as the beta constant-region primer for TRBC1 and TRBC2. The ligated cDNA underwent four PCR rounds using SP2 and nested alpha and beta constant-region primers. TCRdb independently ran MiXCR on the UMI-ligation and nested PCR reads; one entry per CDR3 protein. The sample lists over 110,000 distinct CDR3 sequences, approximately 20% occurring once. The sample consisted of naive CD8+ T cells from blood. These receptors originate from a human donor in good health.

The V call is TRBV28, the J call TRBJ1-1, with 8 bases fitting TRBD1. Looked up from germline, CDR1 is MDHEN and CDR2 is SYDVKM. The CDR3 consists of 13 residues. Trimming took 7 bases from V and 7 from J; bases not matched to a gene: 8. CDR3 in amino acids: CASNTQGADEAFF. DNA for the CDR3: TGTGCCAGCAATACCCAGGGGGCTGATGAAGCTTTCTTT.

V is TRBV7-6 and J is TRBJ2-7; a weak D match, TRBD1 (6 bases). In germline, CDR1 is SGHVS, CDR2 FNYEAQ. The V end was cut by 4 bases, the J end by 4 bases, with 17 bases between. The CDR3 is 15 residues long. The CDR3 DNA reads TGTGCCAGCAGCTCAGTCCCGGGACATTCATACGAGCAGTACTTC. Encoded protein: CASSSVPGHSYEQYF.

The chain couples TRBV28 to TRBJ2-7, with 10 bases fitting TRBD1. Germline assignment: CDR1 MDHEN and CDR2 SYDVKM. There are 13 residues in the CDR3. V was clipped by 8 bases and J by 6 bases; unmatched bases: 7. CDR3 protein: CASGFGTGAEQYF. In DNA, the CDR3 is TGTGCCAGCGGCTTCGGGACAGGGGCCGAGCAGTACTTC. The full variable domain, its missing parts supplied by reference TRBV28 and TRBJ2-7, is DVKVTQSSRYLVKRTGEKVFLECVQDMDHENMFWYRQDPGLGLRLIYFSYDVKMKEKGDIPEGYSVSREKKERFSLILESASTNQTSMYLCASGFGTGAEQYFGPGTRLTVT.

This clonotype has just a few counts. This chain joins TRBV12-5 and TRBJ1-5; D is ambiguous. With 3 bases removed from V and 6 bases from J, the gap between germline ends came to 3 bases. Looked up from germline, CDR1 is LGHNT and CDR2 is FRNRAP. The CDR3 runs to 11 residues. The CDR3 sequence is CASGFGQPQHF. In DNA, the CDR3 is TGTGCTAGTGGTTTTGGTCAGCCCCAGCATTTT.

This clonotype was detected only a few times. The V gene is TRBV7-9, the J gene TRBJ2-5; D might be TRBD2 (6 bases). The V gene lost 4 bases and the J gene lost 1 base, with 13 bases spanning the gap. The germline gives CDR1 SEHNR, CDR2 FQNEAQ (reference sequence). This CDR3 has 15 residues. CDR3 in DNA: TGTGCCAGCAGCTCTCCGGGACTCTTCCAAGAGACCCAGTACTTC. This codes for CASSSPGLFQETQYF.

A few counts support this clonotype. The DNA of the CDR3 is TGTGCCAGCAGTTTTGTTGGGGCGGGTGAAAAACTGTTTTTT. Its translation: CASSFVGAGEKLFF. The chain employs TRBV28 and TRBJ1-4, with D possibly matching TRBD1 (5 bases). Germline CDR1 is MDHEN and CDR2 is SYDVKM. V gave up 3 bases and J gave up 7 bases, with 12 bases separating them. This CDR3 contains 14 residues. Based on the CDR3 plus reference TRBV28 and TRBJ1-4, the full variable domain is DVKVTQSSRYLVKRTGEKVFLECVQDMDHENMFWYRQDPGLGLRLIYFSYDVKMKEKGDIPEGYSVSREKKERFSLILESASTNQTSMYLCASSFVGAGEKLFFGSGTQLSVL.

This clonotype was counted only a few times. This chain uses TRBV6-5 with TRBJ1-4; D is undetermined. V was cut by 7 bases and J by 0 bases, with 15 bases left in between. The V gene's germline CDR1 is MNHEY and CDR2 SVGAGI. The CDR3 has 16 amino acids. The CDR3 region has the DNA TGTGCCAGCACTGTTGGGTTGTCAGCAACTAATGAAAAACTGTTTTTT. Translating it yields CASTVGLSATNEKLFF.

The rearrangement links TRBV5-1 to TRBJ1-1, with D possibly being TRBD1 (5 bases). Trimming removed 1 base at V and 8 bases at J, with 15 bases between. The length of the CDR3 is 14 residues. Germline loops: CDR1 SGHRS, CDR2 YFSETQ. CDR3 protein: CASSLSHSGDEAFF. The DNA of the CDR3 is TGCGCCAGCAGCTTGTCCCACAGCGGGGACGAAGCTTTCTTT.

The chain employs TRBV19 and TRBJ2-7, with TRBD2 matching over 10 bases. The CDR3 extends over 15 amino acids. V shed 4 bases, J shed 3 bases, and the junction held 6 bases outside the gene matches. Germline V gene sequence: CDR1 LNHDA, CDR2 SQIVND (reference sequence). The CDR3 is CASSTSTSGNYEQYF. CDR3 nucleotide sequence: TGTGCCAGTAGTACGAGCACTAGCGGGAACTACGAGCAGTACTTC.

The V gene is TRBV5-4, the J gene TRBJ2-2; 12 bases map to TRBD2. Germline assignment: CDR1 SGHNT and CDR2 YYREEE (reference sequence). CDR3 length equals 15 residues. J was trimmed by 6 bases and V by 4 bases; bases with no gene match: 4. CDR3 coding DNA: TGTGCCAGCAGCCGACTAGCGGGAGACTCCGGGGAGCTGTTTTTT. Translation gives CASSRLAGDSGELFF.

The J gene is TRBJ1-5, the V gene TRBV3-1; TRBD1 aligns across 9 bases. This CDR3 comprises 15 residues. Germline V lookup: CDR1 LGHDT, CDR2 YNNKEL (reference sequence). Trimming took 5 bases from V and 9 from J; bases not matched to a gene: 11. The CDR3 sequence is CASSFAGQGLWPQHF. CDR3 sequence (DNA): TGTGCCAGCAGCTTCGCCGGACAGGGGTTGTGGCCCCAGCATTTT.

The genes are TRBV24-1 and TRBJ2-2; tentatively, D is TRBD2 (6 bases). The CDR3 is 16 amino acids. Per germline, CDR1 KGHDR and CDR2 SFDVKD. V was pared by 1 base and J by 4 bases, with 12 bases between. The CDR3 bases are TGTGCCACCAGTGATTTAGCGGGTACCGGCACCGGGGAGCTGTTTTTT. It translates to CATSDLAGTGTGELFF.

This chain links TRBV28 with TRBJ2-1; D ambiguous. CDR1 and CDR2 from the germline V gene are MDHEN and SYDVKM. Trimming shortened V by 5 bases and J by 2 bases, and 13 bases separated the two germline ends. The CDR3 sequence is 15 residues long. The CDR3 nucleotides are TGTGCCAGCAGTCCTCGAGGTGGCACCTACAATGAGCAGTTCTTC. Protein sequence: CASSPRGGTYNEQFF.

This clonotype was counted between two and nine times. This chain connects TRBV6-2 or TRBV6-3 to TRBJ2-3; 10 bases are shared with TRBD2. The germline V gene has CDR1 MNHEY and CDR2 SVGEGT. The CDR3 extends over 18 amino acids. The junction had 12 bases not matched to a gene; V was cut back by 0 bases and J by 6 bases. The CDR3 loop is CASSYSTKREGHPDTQYF. The CDR3 region has the DNA TGTGCCAGCAGTTACTCGACCAAGCGGGAGGGTCACCCGGATACGCAGTATTTT.